A single sample is the source of the 31 T cell receptor beta chains below, sequenced in a study of neoadjuvant anti-PD-1 for oral cavity cancer. Profiling relied on immunoSEQ multiplex PCR, and the TCRdb table lists in-frame clones only, not all of them. This sample has approximately 14,000 clones; over 60% occur once, and the top ten carry about 2.2%. Specimen: PBMCs, collected before nivolumab (anti-PD-1) treatment. The source is a person aged 35-79 years with oral cavity squamous cell carcinoma.

The chain's CDR3 is CASSLGPTSTDTQYF. The CDR3 nucleotides read TGTGCCAGCAGCTTGGGCCCTACCAGCACAGATACGCAGTATTTT. The chain carries TRBV5-6 and TRBJ2-3; D is undetermined. The CDR3 runs 15 residues. CDR1 and CDR2 from the germline V gene are SGHDT and YYEEEE. Trimming pared 0 bases from V and 0 bases from J, leaving 8 bases between.

This chain joins TRBV4-1 and TRBJ2-1; 8 nucleotides match TRBD1. The J segment lost 5 bases and the V segment lost 1 base, leaving 4 bases of the junction unmatched. The CDR3 runs 15 residues. Per germline, CDR1 MGHRA and CDR2 YSYEKL. The CDR3 bases are TGCGCCAGCAGCCAAGCGGGACAGGAGAACAATGAGCAGTTCTTC. Protein product: CASSQAGQENNEQFF.

This clone was counted only a few times. J is TRBJ1-1 and V is TRBV7-9, with D uncertain. This CDR3 is built from 14 residues. Germline lookup yields CDR1 SEHNR and CDR2 FQNEAQ (reference sequence). V was pared by 1 base and J by 10 bases, with 16 bases between. DNA for the CDR3: TGTGCCAGCAGCTTAGAGGGTCGTGAAATAGGAGCTTTCTTT. The encoded protein is CASSLEGREIGAFF.

This chain joins TRBV29-1 and TRBJ2-1, with TRBD2 identical over 9 bases. This CDR3 region has 12 residues. Germline values: CDR1 SQVTM, CDR2 ANQGSEA. J gave up 14 bases and V 2 bases, and 7 bases lay outside the gene matches. This CDR3 is CSVELAGVSKFF. The CDR3 DNA reads TGCAGCGTTGAATTAGCGGGAGTTTCGAAGTTCTTC.

The chain joins TRBV11-3 to TRBJ2-7; TRBD2 matches at 9 bases. In germline, CDR1 is SGHNT, CDR2 YENEEA. The CDR3 covers 16 residues. V was clipped by 5 bases and J by 3 bases; unmatched bases: 11. CDR3 nucleotides: TGTGCCAGCAGCCCCCGAGGAGCGGGGGGACTCTACGAGCAGTACTTC. Encoded protein: CASSPRGAGGLYEQYF.

The rearrangement uses TRBV6-6 and TRBJ2-4; TRBD1 agrees at 10 bases. Looked up from germline, CDR1 is MNHNY and CDR2 is SVGAGI (reference sequence). After removal of 2 bases from V and 4 bases from J, the junction contained 5 bases not matched to a gene. The length of the CDR3 is 16 residues. CDR3 sequence reads: CASSYTEGQGKNIQYF. In DNA form, the CDR3 reads TGTGCCAGCAGTTACACAGAGGGACAGGGGAAAAACATTCAGTACTTC.

The chain recombines TRBV7-3 with TRBJ1-1, with D possibly being TRBD1 (6 bases). CDR1 SGHTA and CDR2 FQGTGA come from the germline V gene. The CDR3 runs 16 residues. V gave up 1 base and J gave up 3 bases, with 15 bases separating them. CDR3: CASSLIPGGGDTEAFF. In nucleotides, the CDR3 is TGTGCCAGCAGCTTAATCCCAGGAGGGGGGGACACTGAAGCTTTCTTT.

This chain links TRBV6-5 with TRBJ1-4; D is unresolved. Trimming shortened V by 0 bases and J by 2 bases, and 7 bases separated the two germline ends. CDR1 is MNHEY and CDR2 is SVGAGI in the germline V gene. The CDR3 has 15 amino acids. CDR3 protein: CASSYSRRTNEKLFF. CDR3 bases: TGTGCCAGCAGTTACTCGAGACGGACTAATGAAAAACTGTTTTTT.

The genes are TRBV27 and TRBJ2-6; D is perhaps TRBD1 (6 bases). Germline CDR1 and CDR2: MNHEY and SMNVEV (reference sequence). The CDR3 consists of 18 residues. Deletions cut 3 bases from V and 0 bases from J, with 15 bases between. The CDR3 is CASSLVTGRSSGANVLTF. The CDR3 nucleotides are TGTGCCAGCAGTTTGGTTACAGGGCGAAGCTCTGGGGCCAACGTCCTGACTTTC. Full variable domain (rest looked up from reference TRBV27 and TRBJ2-6): EAQVTQNPRYLITVTGKKLTVTCSQNMNHEYMSWYRQDPGLGLRQIYYSMNVEVTDKGDVPEGYKVSRKEKRNFPLILESPSPNQTSLYFCASSLVTGRSSGANVLTFGAGSRLTVL.

V is TRBV12-2 and J is TRBJ1-5; the DNA was not compared with TRBD1, the D call given in the table. TRBV12-2 is given as a pseudogene. This CDR3 has 14 residues. The CDR3 DNA reads as TGTGCAAGTCGGTCCGGGACACAAAATCAGCCCCAGCATTTT. It encodes CASRSGTQNQPQHF.

The chain carries TRBV15 and TRBJ2-5; D is possibly TRBD2 (5 bases). The V gene's germline CDR1 is LNHNV and CDR2 YYDKDF (reference sequence). The V and J ends lost 0 bases and 3 bases respectively, with 11 bases between them. This CDR3 spans 15 amino acids. CDR3 sequence: CATSRDGGYEETQYF. In DNA, the CDR3 is TGTGCCACCAGCAGAGATGGAGGATACGAAGAGACCCAGTACTTC.

The genes are TRBV6-1 and TRBJ2-5, with 9 positions matching TRBD1. CDR1 and CDR2 (germline): MNHNS, SASEGT. J was trimmed by 6 bases and V by 4 bases; bases with no gene match: 9. This CDR3 comprises 15 residues. CDR3 DNA sequence: TGTGCCAGCAGTGTCCTAGGACAGGGGAAGAAGACCCAGTACTTC. Amino acid sequence: CASSVLGQGKKTQYF.

The V call is TRBV7-2, the J call TRBJ1-2; no firm D call. The length of the CDR3 is 12 residues. CDR1 and CDR2 (germline): SGHTA, FQGNSA. Deletions cut 5 bases from V and 2 bases from J, with 6 bases between. The CDR3 DNA reads TGTGCCAGCAGCGAGGACAACTATGGCTACACCTTC. Amino acid sequence: CASSEDNYGYTF.

The chain combines TRBV28 with TRBJ2-4; tentative D call: TRBD2 (6 bases). The germline V gene has CDR1 MDHEN and CDR2 SYDVKM. The CDR3 is 17 residues long. Trimming removed 5 bases at V and 8 bases at J, with 25 bases between. In DNA form, the CDR3 reads TGTGCCAGCAGTCCTGCGGGAAGAAGACTAGACCGGGACATTCAGTACTTC. Protein sequence: CASSPAGRRLDRDIQYF.

This rearrangement joins TRBV7-3 to TRBJ2-3, with 10 bases fitting TRBD1. CDR1 is SGHTA and CDR2 is FQGTGA in the germline V gene. The CDR3 covers 15 residues. V lost 4 bases and J lost 4; bases outside the gene matches: 5. Here the CDR3 reads CASSYDRGRADTQYF. For the CDR3, the DNA is TGTGCCAGCAGCTACGACAGGGGGCGGGCAGATACGCAGTATTTT.

This clone was detected a few times. J is TRBJ2-7 and V is TRBV10-1; no clear D gene. V was cut by 6 bases and J by 3 bases, with 12 bases left in between. Germline CDR1 WNHNN, CDR2 SYGVQD (reference sequence). This CDR3 is 13 amino acids long. The CDR3 here is CASSSGLGYEQYF. In DNA form, the CDR3 reads TGCGCCAGCAGCAGTGGTCTAGGCTACGAGCAGTACTTC.

The genes are TRBV18 and TRBJ2-7, with 7 bases aligning to TRBD1. This CDR3 is 15 amino acids long. The germline V gene encodes CDR1 KGHSH and CDR2 LQKENI. Germline trimming cut 0 bases from V and 3 bases from J; bases unmatched to any gene: 5. CDR3 protein: CASSPPDRALYEQYF. CDR3 nucleotides: TGTGCCAGCTCACCACCTGACAGGGCCCTCTACGAGCAGTACTTC.

A few counts support this clone. J is TRBJ1-4 and V is TRBV7-9; 7 bases line up with TRBD1. The CDR3 consists of 14 residues. J gave up 6 bases and V 5 bases, and 6 bases lay outside the gene matches. CDR1 SEHNR and CDR2 FQNEAQ come from the germline V gene (reference sequence). CDR3 sequence: CASSPTGKDEKLFF. CDR3 bases: TGTGCCAGCAGCCCGACAGGGAAAGATGAAAAACTGTTTTTT.

This clone was observed a handful of times. The same CDR3 is also encoded by other DNA sequences in this sample. The chain carries TRBV30 and TRBJ2-3; D unclear. Germline V gene sequence: CDR1 GTSNPN, CDR2 SVGIG (reference sequence). Trimming took 0 bases from V and 4 from J, leaving 8 bases between them. The CDR3 consists of 13 residues. This CDR3 is CAWSVRRADTQYF. The CDR3 DNA reads as TGTGCCTGGAGTGTACGAAGGGCAGATACGCAGTATTTT.

The chain combines TRBV2 with TRBJ2-1; possible D gene TRBD1, 6 bases. The CDR3 sequence is 16 residues long. Germline lookup yields CDR1 SNHLY and CDR2 FYNNEI. V was clipped by 6 bases and J by 0 bases, with 15 bases between them. DNA for the CDR3: TGTGCCAGCAGACCTCTCGAAGGGGGCTCCTACAATGAGCAGTTCTTC. This encodes CASRPLEGGSYNEQFF.

This chain connects TRBV6-1 to TRBJ2-7, with unresolved D. CDR1 MNHNS and CDR2 SASEGT come from the germline V gene. V was trimmed by 6 bases and J by 6 bases, leaving 9 bases between them. This CDR3 has 11 amino acids. CDR3 coding DNA: TGTGCCAGCAGCCGAGGTAGCGAGCAGTACTTC. Amino acids: CASSRGSEQYF.

The chain links TRBV27 to TRBJ1-5; TRBD1 matches at 7 bases. The V segment lost 5 bases and the J segment 3 bases; nucleotides outside the gene matches: 7. The germline CDR1 and CDR2 sequences are MNHEY and SMNVEV (reference sequence). The CDR3 sequence is 15 residues long. CDR3 coding DNA: TGTGCCAGCAGTCCGCTGACAGGGCCCAATCAGCCCCAGCATTTT. Translation gives CASSPLTGPNQPQHF.

The chain recombines TRBV25-1 with TRBJ1-1; TRBD1 matches 7 bases. Germline V gene sequence: CDR1 MGHDK, CDR2 SYGVNS. The CDR3 has 14 amino acids. V lost 2 bases and J lost 5; bases outside the gene matches: 5. CDR3 coding DNA: TGTGCCAGCAGTGAAAGGCAGGGGGGTACTGAAGCTTTCTTT. Encoded protein: CASSERQGGTEAFF.

This rearrangement joins TRBV6-5 to TRBJ1-2, with D unresolved. Trimming took 5 bases from V and 8 from J, leaving 15 bases between them. Germline V gene lookup returns CDR1 MNHEY and CDR2 SVGAGI. The CDR3 has 13 amino acids. CDR3 sequence reads: CASSAPLGSGYTF. The CDR3 DNA reads TGTGCCAGCAGTGCCCCCCTCGGATCGGGCTACACCTTC.

This clone appeared a few times. The J gene is TRBJ1-1, the V gene TRBV14; D unclear. The CDR3 runs 15 residues. V lost 1 base and J lost 6, with 15 bases in between. Looked up from germline, CDR1 is SGHDN and CDR2 is FVKESK. CDR3 bases: TGTGCCAGCAGCCAAGCAATAGGGTTGGTCGCTGAAGCTTTCTTT. Its protein product is CASSQAIGLVAEAFF.

Only one count was recorded for this clone. J is TRBJ1-3 and V is TRBV29-1; 8 nucleotides align to TRBD1. The germline V gene encodes CDR1 SQVTM and CDR2 ANQGSEA. Trimming at V came to 2 bases and at J to 4 bases, leaving 4 bases not matched to a gene. The CDR3 consists of 14 residues. Here the CDR3 reads CSVETGGIGNTIYF. The CDR3, as DNA: TGCAGCGTTGAAACAGGGGGGATAGGAAACACCATATATTTT.

This chain links TRBV4-1 with TRBJ2-7, with D perhaps TRBD2 (6 bases). The CDR3 covers 16 residues. Germline V gene data show CDR1 as MGHRA and CDR2 as YSYEKL. Trimming removed 5 bases from V and 6 bases from J, with 23 bases in between. CDR3 in DNA: TGCGCCAGCAGCTCGTCCAGAGGGACTCAAACCTCCGAGCAGTACTTC. Amino acid sequence: CASSSSRGTQTSEQYF.

V gene TRBV6-1 combines with J gene TRBJ1-4, with D maybe TRBD1 (5 bases). CDR1 is MNHNS, CDR2 SASEGT, per germline. This CDR3 is built from 13 residues. Trimming took 6 bases from V and 7 from J, leaving 12 bases between them. CDR3 sequence: CASRPQGFEKLFF. CDR3 coding DNA: TGTGCCAGCAGGCCCCAGGGTTTTGAAAAACTGTTTTTT.

This chain links TRBV6-1 with TRBJ1-5; possible D gene TRBD1, 6 bases. This CDR3 is built from 15 residues. Germline CDR1 and CDR2: MNHNS and SASEGT. Trimming removed 0 bases from V and 3 bases from J, with 9 bases in between. DNA for the CDR3: TGTGCCAGCAGTGAAGCGGGGGGCGTCAATCAGCCCCAGCATTTT. Its protein product is CASSEAGGVNQPQHF.

V is TRBV7-3 and J is TRBJ2-6; 8 positions match TRBD1. The V and J ends lost 3 bases and 3 bases, in that order; junction bases with no gene match: 10. Per germline, CDR1 SGHTA and CDR2 FQGTGA. The CDR3 length is 18 residues. The CDR3 DNA reads as TGTGCCAGCAGCTTCGGGGCCCCAGGGGGCTATGGGGCCAACGTCCTGACTTTC. It yields the protein CASSFGAPGGYGANVLTF.

The CDR3 sequence is CSVAGAHQETQYF. Written as DNA, the CDR3 is TGCAGCGTTGCCGGGGCCCACCAAGAGACCCAGTACTTC. This chain joins TRBV29-1 and TRBJ2-5; the D gene could be TRBD1 or TRBD2 (5 bases each). V was pared by 4 bases and J by 0 bases, with 9 bases between. Looked up from germline, CDR1 is SQVTM and CDR2 is ANQGSEA. The CDR3 contains 13 residues.